This TCR beta chain was captured in a study of T and B cells in COVID-19 patients. Study as a whole: Active-infection patients were older, median approximately 68 years, than recovered patients, median about 32 years. The study, taken as a whole, reports: Clonality of TRB repertoires was high in active COVID-19; recovery brought above-healthy diversity and richness.

Each TRB amplification used roughly 240-550 ng of genomic DNA from blood. Looked up from germline, CDR1 is SGHDT and CDR2 is YYEEEE. This CDR3 comprises 13 residues. The V gene lost 2 bases and the J gene lost 0 bases, with 5 bases spanning the gap. As to this clonotype: The antigen remains undetermined. A much larger clone lies one base from this, so it may be a read error.

BIOMED2 TRB-A/B primer pools were used in multiplex TRB PCR. TCRdb recomputed calls from the multiplex PCR reads with MiXCR, one row per CDR3 protein. Here the sample spans 20,000 to 25,000 distinct CDR3 sequences, 30% being singletons. This clonotype was sampled from a human donor who had recovered from COVID-19. The sample comprised blood. J is TRBJ2-5 and V is TRBV5-6; D is possibly TRBD1 (5 bases). CDR3 in amino acids: CASSLGDQETQYF. The CDR3 DNA reads TGTGCCAGCAGCTTAGGGGACCAAGAGACCCAGTACTTC.